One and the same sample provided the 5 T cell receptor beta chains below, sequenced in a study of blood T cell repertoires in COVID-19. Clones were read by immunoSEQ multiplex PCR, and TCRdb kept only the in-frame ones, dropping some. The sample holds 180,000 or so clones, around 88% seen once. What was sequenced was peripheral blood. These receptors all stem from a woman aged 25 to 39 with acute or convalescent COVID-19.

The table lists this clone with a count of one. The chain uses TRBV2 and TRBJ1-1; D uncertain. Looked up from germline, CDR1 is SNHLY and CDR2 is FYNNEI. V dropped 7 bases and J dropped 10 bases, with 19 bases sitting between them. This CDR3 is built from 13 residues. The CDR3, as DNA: TGTGCCAGCAATCCAAAATCAGGAATACCAGCTTTCTTT. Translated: CASNPKSGIPAFF.

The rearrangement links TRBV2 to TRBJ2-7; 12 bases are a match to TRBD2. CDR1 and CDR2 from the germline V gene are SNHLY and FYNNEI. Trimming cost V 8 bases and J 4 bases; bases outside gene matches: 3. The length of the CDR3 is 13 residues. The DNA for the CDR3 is TGTGCCAGCTTGACTAGCGGGAGTTACGAGCAGTACTTC. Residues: CASLTSGSYEQYF.

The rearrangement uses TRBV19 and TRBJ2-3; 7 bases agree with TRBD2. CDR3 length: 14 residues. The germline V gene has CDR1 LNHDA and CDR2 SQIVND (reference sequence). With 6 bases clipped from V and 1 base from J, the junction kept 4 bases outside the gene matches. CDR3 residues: CASRTSVGTDTQYF. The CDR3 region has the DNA TGTGCCAGTAGAACTAGCGTGGGCACAGATACGCAGTATTTT.

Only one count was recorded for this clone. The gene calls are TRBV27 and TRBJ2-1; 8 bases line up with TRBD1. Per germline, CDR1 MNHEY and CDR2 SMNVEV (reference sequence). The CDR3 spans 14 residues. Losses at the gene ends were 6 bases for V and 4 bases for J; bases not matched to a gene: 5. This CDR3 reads CASRDGQGYNEQFF. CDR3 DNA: TGTGCCAGCAGGGATGGACAGGGATACAATGAGCAGTTCTTC.

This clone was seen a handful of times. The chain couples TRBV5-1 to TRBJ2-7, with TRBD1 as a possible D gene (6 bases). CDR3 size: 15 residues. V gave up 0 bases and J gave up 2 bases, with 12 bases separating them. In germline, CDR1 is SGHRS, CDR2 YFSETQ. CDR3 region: CASSLGWTVPYEQYF. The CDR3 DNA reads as TGCGCCAGCAGCTTGGGATGGACAGTGCCCTACGAGCAGTACTTC.